The entry below gives a single T cell receptor (beta chain) sequence along with its context. This sample was taken from a study of T cell changes during pregnancy in multiple sclerosis. The CDR3 length is 17 residues. J gave up 1 base and V 1 base, and 6 bases lay outside the gene matches. Looked up from germline, CDR1 is SGHDT and CDR2 is YYEEEE. Profiling relied on immunoSEQ multiplex PCR, and the TCRdb table lists in-frame clones only, not all of them. Of approximately 31,000 clones listed, about nine tenths are singletons. The origin of this receptor is a female donor in good health, enrolled as a control in a pregnancy study. The sample here was CD4+ T cells from peripheral blood mononuclear cells, taken in the second trimester of pregnancy. The genes are TRBV5-6 and TRBJ2-5; TRBD2 matches at 11 bases. This CDR3 is CASSLKPSGRFQETQYF. DNA for the CDR3: TGTGCCAGCAGCTTGAAGCCTAGCGGGAGGTTCCAAGAGACCCAGTACTTC.